The 13 T cell receptor beta chains reported below all come from one sample, sequenced in a study of CD8 T cells in Susac syndrome. RNA was extracted with the RNeasy kit, and a quantity of about 0.45 to 1 ug was reverse transcribed using random hexamers. TCRdb independently ran MiXCR on the immunoSEQ multiplex PCR reads; one entry per CDR3 protein. The sample holds some 300,000 distinct CDR3 sequences, roughly 81% seen once. Sequenced sample: CD8+ T cells from PBMCs. The receptors were gathered from a human donor with multiple sclerosis.

This clonotype has only one observation. The chain joins TRBV7-9 to TRBJ2-7, with D perhaps matching TRBD1 or TRBD2 (5 bases each). V lost 5 bases and J 3 bases, leaving 20 bases between the germline ends. Germline CDR1 is SEHNR and CDR2 is FQNEAQ (reference sequence). The CDR3 runs to 16 residues. The CDR3 DNA is TGTGCCAGCAGCGGAACTAGGGGAGTTGGGGACTACGAGCAGTACTTC. Its protein is CASSGTRGVGDYEQYF.

The rearrangement uses TRBV20-1 and TRBJ2-5; D gene uncertain. CDR3 length: 13 amino acids. Trimming left V 5 bases short and J 4 bases short, with 14 bases between. The V gene's germline CDR1 is DFQATT and CDR2 SNEGSKA (reference sequence). In nucleotides, the CDR3 is TGCAGTGCTGCAGCATCGCTTTTAGAGACCCAGTACTTC. Its translation is CSAAASLLETQYF.

The chain couples TRBV5-4 to TRBJ2-7; TRBD1 agrees at 7 bases. The CDR3 loop spans 16 amino acids. The germline CDR1 and CDR2 sequences are SGHNT and YYREEE (reference sequence). Trimming at V came to 0 bases and at J to 1 base, leaving 7 bases not matched to a gene. CDR3 nucleotide sequence: TGTGCCAGCAGCTTGGTCCCGGACAGGCCGTCCTACGAGCAGTACTTC. Protein product: CASSLVPDRPSYEQYF.

The chain joins TRBV27 to TRBJ1-4, with D possibly matching TRBD1 (5 bases). The germline CDR1 and CDR2 sequences are MNHEY and SMNVEV (reference sequence). V was trimmed by 6 bases and J by 4 bases, leaving 12 bases between them. CDR3 size: 14 residues. Here the CDR3 reads CASRTGASNEKLFF. The CDR3 nucleotides are TGTGCCAGCAGGACCGGGGCCAGTAATGAAAAACTGTTTTTT.

The chain links TRBV27 to TRBJ1-5, with 10 bases fitting TRBD1. Germline V gene lookup returns CDR1 MNHEY and CDR2 SMNVEV (reference sequence). This CDR3 spans 15 amino acids. The ends lost 5 bases at V and 7 bases at J; junction bases unmatched: 8. The CDR3 here is CASSPTGQGGQPQHF. CDR3 bases: TGTGCCAGCAGTCCTACCGGACAGGGGGGACAGCCCCAGCATTTT.

The rearrangement uses TRBV5-6 and TRBJ2-3, with 8 bases aligning to TRBD2. After removal of 3 bases from V and 4 bases from J, the junction contained 13 bases not matched to a gene. The CDR3 totals 17 residues. Germline lookup yields CDR1 SGHDT and CDR2 YYEEEE. As DNA, the CDR3 is TGTGCCAGCAGCTCCAGATACAGCGGGAGCCTCTCAGATACGCAGTATTTT. This codes for CASSSRYSGSLSDTQYF.

The V gene is TRBV2, the J gene TRBJ2-7; no clear D. Germline V gives CDR1 SNHLY, CDR2 FYNNEI. The CDR3 extends over 13 amino acids. Trimming shortened V by 2 bases and J by 3 bases, and 8 bases separated the two germline ends. Here the CDR3 reads CASSELSGYEQYF. In DNA, the CDR3 is TGTGCCAGCAGTGAACTGTCAGGCTACGAGCAGTACTTC.

The chain recombines TRBV7-3 with TRBJ1-2, with D unclear. V was pared by 0 bases and J by 6 bases, with 8 bases between. CDR1 SGHTA and CDR2 FQGTGA come from the germline V gene. CDR3 length: 13 residues. The CDR3 here is CASSLTGLDGYTF. The CDR3, as DNA: TGTGCCAGCAGCTTAACGGGCTTGGATGGCTACACCTTC.

This chain links TRBV19 with TRBJ1-5; TRBD1 matches 10 bases. V lost 8 bases and J lost 6; bases outside the gene matches: 4. The CDR3 sequence is 13 residues long. Germline CDR1 reads LNHDA; CDR2 reads SQIVND (reference sequence). The CDR3 DNA follows: TGTGCCAGTGTGGGGACAGGGGTTCAGCCCCAGCATTTT. It codes for CASVGTGVQPQHF.

This clonotype was detected once. V is TRBV7-2 and J is TRBJ2-7; 8 bases line up with TRBD1. J gave up 5 bases and V 9 bases, and 12 bases lay outside the gene matches. There are 14 residues in the CDR3. Germline V gene lookup returns CDR1 SGHTA and CDR2 FQGNSA. CDR3 residues: CARGGDRGRHEQYF. CDR3 nucleotides: TGTGCCAGAGGGGGAGACAGGGGTCGCCACGAGCAGTACTTC.

The chain links TRBV28 to TRBJ2-7; 8 nucleotides line up with TRBD1. The V and J ends lost 5 bases and 6 bases, in that order; junction bases with no gene match: 9. Germline CDR1 reads MDHEN; CDR2 reads SYDVKM. The CDR3 contains 14 residues. The CDR3: CASSPRTGLLEQYF. CDR3 sequence (DNA): TGTGCCAGCAGTCCCCGGACAGGGCTCCTCGAGCAGTACTTC.

The chain recombines TRBV19 with TRBJ1-1; tentatively, D is TRBD1 (5 bases). The CDR3 is 14 amino acids. The germline CDR1 and CDR2 sequences are LNHDA and SQIVND (reference sequence). V was clipped by 7 bases and J by 3 bases, with 15 bases between them. The CDR3 DNA is TGTGCCAGTACCGAGGGACGCCCGGACACTGAAGCTTTCTTT. It codes for CASTEGRPDTEAFF.

V is TRBV7-9 and J is TRBJ2-7, with 7 nucleotides matching TRBD2. Germline loops: CDR1 SEHNR, CDR2 FQNEAQ (reference sequence). The CDR3 extends over 12 amino acids. Unmatched junction bases numbered 4, after V lost 5 bases and J lost 6 bases. In DNA, the CDR3 is TGTGCCAGCAGCCCAACGGGGGGCGAGCAGTACTTC. It is translated as CASSPTGGEQYF.